This T cell receptor (beta chain) was documented in a study of cytomegalovirus exposure and HLA in healthy donors. The PCR was carried out with 60 Vbeta primers and 13 Jbeta primers. This table comes from immunoSEQ multiplex PCR, and its TCRdb copy is limited to in-frame clones, with some not included. The sample lists around 250,000 clones, approximately 80% seen once, with less than 9% in the top ten. The CDR3 loop spans 15 amino acids. Germline loops: CDR1 SGHRS, CDR2 YFSETQ. V lost 0 bases and J lost 0; bases outside the gene matches: 2. The source material was PBMCs. The V gene is TRBV5-1, the J gene TRBJ2-5; TRBD1 agrees at 7 bases. This clonotype originated in an older woman in good health and CMV-seropositive. The CDR3 protein is CASSLEGANQETQYF. The CDR3 bases are TGCGCCAGCAGCTTGGAGGGGGCGAACCAAGAGACCCAGTACTTC.